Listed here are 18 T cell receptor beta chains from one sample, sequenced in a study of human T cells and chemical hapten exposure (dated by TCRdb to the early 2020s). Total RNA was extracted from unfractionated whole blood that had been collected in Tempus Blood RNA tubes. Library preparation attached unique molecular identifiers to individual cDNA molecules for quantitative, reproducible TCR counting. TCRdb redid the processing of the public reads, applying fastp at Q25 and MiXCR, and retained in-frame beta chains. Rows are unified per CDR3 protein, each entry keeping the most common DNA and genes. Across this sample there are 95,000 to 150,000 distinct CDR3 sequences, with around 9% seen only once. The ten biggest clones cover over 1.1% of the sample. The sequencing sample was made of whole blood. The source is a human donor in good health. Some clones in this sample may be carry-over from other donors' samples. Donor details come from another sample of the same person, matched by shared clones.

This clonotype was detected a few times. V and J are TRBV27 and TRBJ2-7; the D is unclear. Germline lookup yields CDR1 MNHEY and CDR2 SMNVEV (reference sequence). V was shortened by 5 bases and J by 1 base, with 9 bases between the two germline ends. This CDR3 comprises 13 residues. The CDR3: CASSPQASYEQYF. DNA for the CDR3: TGTGCCAGCAGTCCTCAGGCGTCCTACGAGCAGTACTTC.

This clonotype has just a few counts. The CDR3 bases are TGTGCCAGCATTTATAGGACAGGGTTGGACACTGAAGCTTTCTTT. The encoded protein is CASIYRTGLDTEAFF. The chain employs TRBV2 and TRBJ1-1; 8 nucleotides agree with TRBD1. CDR1 SNHLY and CDR2 FYNNEI come from the germline V gene. V was clipped by 7 bases and J by 3 bases; unmatched bases: 10. The CDR3 runs to 15 residues.

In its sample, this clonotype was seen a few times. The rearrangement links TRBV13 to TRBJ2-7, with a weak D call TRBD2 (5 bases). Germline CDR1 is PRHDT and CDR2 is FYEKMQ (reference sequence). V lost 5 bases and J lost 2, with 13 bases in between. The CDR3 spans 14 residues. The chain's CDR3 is CASSQERKPYEQYF. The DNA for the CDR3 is TGTGCCAGCAGCCAGGAGCGGAAGCCCTACGAGCAGTACTTC. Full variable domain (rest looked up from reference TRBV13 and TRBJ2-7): AAGVIQSPRHLIKEKRETATLKCYPIPRHDTVYWYQQGPGQDPQFLISFYEKMQSDKGSIPDRFSAQQFSDYHSELNMSSLELGDSALYFCASSQERKPYEQYFGPGTRLTVT.

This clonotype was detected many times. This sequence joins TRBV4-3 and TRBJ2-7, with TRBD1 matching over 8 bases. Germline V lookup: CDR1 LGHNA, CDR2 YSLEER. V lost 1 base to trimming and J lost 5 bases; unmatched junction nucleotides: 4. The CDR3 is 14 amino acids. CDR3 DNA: TGCGCCAGCAGCCAAGGGACAGGGTTCAACGAGCAGTACTTC. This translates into CASSQGTGFNEQYF.

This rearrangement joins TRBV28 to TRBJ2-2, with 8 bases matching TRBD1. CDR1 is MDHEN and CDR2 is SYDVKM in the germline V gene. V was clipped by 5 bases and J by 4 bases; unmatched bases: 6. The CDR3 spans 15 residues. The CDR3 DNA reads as TGTGCCAGCAGTCCCCAGGGGGCGAGCACCGGGGAGCTGTTTTTT. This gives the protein CASSPQGASTGELFF.

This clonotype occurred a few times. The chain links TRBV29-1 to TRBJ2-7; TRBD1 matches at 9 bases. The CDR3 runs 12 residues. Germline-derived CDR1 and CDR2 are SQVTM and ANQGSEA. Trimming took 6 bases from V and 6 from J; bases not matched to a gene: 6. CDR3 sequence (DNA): TGCAGCGTACCGGGACAGGGAGGCGAGCAGTACTTC. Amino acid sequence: CSVPGQGGEQYF.

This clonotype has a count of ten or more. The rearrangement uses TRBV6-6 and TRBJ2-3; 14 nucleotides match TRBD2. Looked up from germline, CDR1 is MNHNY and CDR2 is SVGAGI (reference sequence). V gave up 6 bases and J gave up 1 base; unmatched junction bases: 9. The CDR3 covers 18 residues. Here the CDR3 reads CASSPGLAGERGTDTQYF. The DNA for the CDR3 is TGTGCCAGCAGCCCGGGACTAGCGGGGGAACGGGGCACAGATACGCAGTATTTT.

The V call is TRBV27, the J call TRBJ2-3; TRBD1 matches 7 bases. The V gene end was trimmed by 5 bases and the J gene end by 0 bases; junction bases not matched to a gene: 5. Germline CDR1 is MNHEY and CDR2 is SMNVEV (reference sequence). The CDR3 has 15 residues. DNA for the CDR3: TGTGCCAGCAGTGGTGGACAGGAAAGCACAGATACGCAGTATTTT. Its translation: CASSGGQESTDTQYF.

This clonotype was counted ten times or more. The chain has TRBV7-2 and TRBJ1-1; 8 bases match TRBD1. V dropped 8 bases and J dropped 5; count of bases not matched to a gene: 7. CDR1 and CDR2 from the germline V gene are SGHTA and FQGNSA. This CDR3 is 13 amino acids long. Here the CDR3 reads CASSQGAGTEAFF. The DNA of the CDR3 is TGTGCCAGCTCTCAGGGGGCGGGTACTGAAGCTTTCTTT. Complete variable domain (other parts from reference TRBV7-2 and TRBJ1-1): GAGVSQSPSNKVTEKGKDVELRCDPISGHTALYWYRQSLGQGLEFLIYFQGNSAPDKSGLPSDRFSAERTGGSVSTLTIQRTQQEDSAVYLCASSQGAGTEAFFGQGTRLTVV.

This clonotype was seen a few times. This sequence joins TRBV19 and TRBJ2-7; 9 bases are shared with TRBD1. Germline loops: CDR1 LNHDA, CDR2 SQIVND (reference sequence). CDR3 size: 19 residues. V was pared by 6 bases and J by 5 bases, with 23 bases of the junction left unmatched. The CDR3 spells CASSLDWRDRESGRDEQYF. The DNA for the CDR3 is TGTGCCAGTAGCCTGGATTGGCGGGACAGGGAGTCTGGAAGGGACGAGCAGTACTTC.

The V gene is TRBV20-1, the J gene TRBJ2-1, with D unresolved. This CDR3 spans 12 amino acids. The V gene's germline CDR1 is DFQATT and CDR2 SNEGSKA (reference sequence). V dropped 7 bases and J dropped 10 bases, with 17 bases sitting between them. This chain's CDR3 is CSGKDGLFEQFF. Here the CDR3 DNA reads TGCAGTGGGAAGGATGGGTTGTTCGAGCAGTTCTTC.

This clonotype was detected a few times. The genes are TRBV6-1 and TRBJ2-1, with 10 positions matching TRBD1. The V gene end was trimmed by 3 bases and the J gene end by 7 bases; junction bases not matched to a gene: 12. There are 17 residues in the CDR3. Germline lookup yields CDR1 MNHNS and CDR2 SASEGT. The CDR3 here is CASSEIAPGQGWNEQFF. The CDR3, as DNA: TGTGCCAGCAGTGAGATTGCACCGGGACAGGGGTGGAATGAGCAGTTCTTC.

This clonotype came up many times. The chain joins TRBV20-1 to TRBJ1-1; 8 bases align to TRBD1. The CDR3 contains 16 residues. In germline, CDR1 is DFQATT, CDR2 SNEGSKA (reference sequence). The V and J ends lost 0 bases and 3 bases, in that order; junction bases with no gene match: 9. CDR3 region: CSARDVQGVLDTEAFF. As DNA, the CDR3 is TGCAGTGCTAGAGACGTACAGGGGGTATTGGACACTGAAGCTTTCTTT.

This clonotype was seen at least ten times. The CDR3 DNA follows: TGCGCCAGCAGCCAAGATGTAGTTAATAGCAATCAGCCCCAGCATTTT. Translation gives CASSQDVVNSNQPQHF. The chain carries TRBV4-3 and TRBJ1-5; D call uncertain. Trimming pared 0 bases from V and 0 bases from J, leaving 9 bases between. The CDR3 runs to 16 residues. Germline CDR1 and CDR2: LGHNA and YSLEER.

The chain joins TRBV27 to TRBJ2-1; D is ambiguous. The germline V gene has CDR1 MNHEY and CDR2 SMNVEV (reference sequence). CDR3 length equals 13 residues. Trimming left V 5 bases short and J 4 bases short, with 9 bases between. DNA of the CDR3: TGTGCCAGCAGTCCCGGAGCTTACAATGAGCAGTTCTTC. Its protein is CASSPGAYNEQFF.

The CDR3 loop reads CASSLSRTGNYGYTF. DNA of the CDR3: TGTGCCAGCAGTTTATCCCGGACAGGAAACTATGGCTACACCTTC. This sequence joins TRBV27 and TRBJ1-2; TRBD1 agrees at 7 bases. The CDR3 spans 15 residues. Germline CDR1 reads MNHEY; CDR2 reads SMNVEV (reference sequence). The V and J ends lost 0 bases and 2 bases, in that order; junction bases with no gene match: 3.

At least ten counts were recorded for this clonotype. Here the CDR3 reads CASSYSIQGSSYNSPLHF. The CDR3 region has the DNA TGTGCCAGCAGTTACTCGATACAGGGTTCGTCCTATAATTCACCCCTCCACTTT. The chain joins TRBV6-5 to TRBJ1-6; perhaps TRBD1 as D (6 bases). The CDR3 sequence is 18 residues long. Germline values: CDR1 MNHEY, CDR2 SVGAGI. Trimming cost V 0 bases and J 1 base, with 13 bases left between them.

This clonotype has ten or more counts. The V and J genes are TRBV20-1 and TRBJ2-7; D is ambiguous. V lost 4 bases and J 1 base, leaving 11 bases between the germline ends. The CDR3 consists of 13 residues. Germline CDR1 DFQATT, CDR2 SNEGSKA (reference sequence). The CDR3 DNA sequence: TGCAGTGCTACCGGGCCTCCTTCCTACGAGCAGTACTTC. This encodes CSATGPPSYEQYF.